The source of this T cell receptor (beta chain) is a study of blood T cell repertoires in COVID-19. Clones were read by immunoSEQ multiplex PCR, and TCRdb kept only the in-frame ones, dropping some. The table has about 100,000 clones, almost 80% seen once. The receptor was derived from a human donor in a cohort sampled during active COVID-19. Specimen: peripheral blood.

CDR3 sequence: CASRRLAGIANTGELFF. Written as DNA, the CDR3 is TGCGCCAGCAGAAGACTAGCGGGGATCGCGAACACCGGGGAGCTGTTTTTT. J is TRBJ2-2 and V is TRBV5-1, with TRBD2 matching 11 bases. Germline V gene data show CDR1 as SGHRS and CDR2 as YFSETQ. The CDR3 has 17 residues. The trim removed 5 bases at V and 0 bases at J, leaving 6 bases unmatched.